Below, 26 T cell receptor beta chains from the same sample are listed, as sequenced in a study of cytomegalovirus exposure and HLA in healthy donors. The PCR contained 60 Vbeta and 13 Jbeta primers. Data came from immunoSEQ multiplex PCR; TCRdb stores just in-frame clones and leaves some out. The sample shows approximately 120,000 clones, around 67% of them seen only once. The specimen was PBMCs. These receptors were collected from a man in his sixties in good health and CMV-seropositive.

V gene TRBV9 combines with J gene TRBJ2-1, with D possibly being TRBD1 (7 bases). CDR3 length equals 15 residues. V lost 4 bases, J lost 1 base, and 12 bases lay in between. Germline lookup yields CDR1 SGDLS and CDR2 YYNGEE. CDR3 sequence reads: CASSQAGGSYNEQFF. In DNA, the CDR3 is TGTGCCAGCAGCCAAGCAGGGGGGTCCTACAATGAGCAGTTCTTC.

The chain links TRBV6-1 to TRBJ2-3; TRBD2 matches at 11 bases. CDR1 and CDR2 from the germline V gene are MNHNS and SASEGT. The CDR3 is 15 residues long. The J segment lost 1 base and the V segment lost 7 bases, leaving 4 bases of the junction unmatched. Here the CDR3 reads CASKTSGKRTDTQYF. For the CDR3, the DNA is TGTGCCAGCAAGACTAGCGGGAAGCGCACAGATACGCAGTATTTT.

This clone was detected a few times. Different DNA sequences within this sample yield the same CDR3. The chain joins TRBV7-2 to TRBJ2-7; unclear D gene. The ends were cut back, 4 bases at V and 2 bases at J, with 3 bases in the middle. The CDR3 has 11 amino acids. Germline lookup yields CDR1 SGHTA and CDR2 FQGNSA. The CDR3 loop reads CASSSAYEQYF. The CDR3 coding sequence is TGTGCCAGCAGCTCCGCCTACGAGCAGTACTTC.

V usage is TRBV5-1 and J usage is TRBJ2-7; TRBD1 aligns across 7 bases. CDR3 length: 14 amino acids. V shed 4 bases and J 5 bases; nucleotides not matched to a gene: 9. Germline-derived CDR1 and CDR2 are SGHRS and YFSETQ. The CDR3 DNA reads TGCGCCAGCAGCCCCAGGACAGGCGAGGACGAGCAGTACTTC. It specifies CASSPRTGEDEQYF.

This clone has a handful of counts. The CDR3 reads CASRSRNQPQHF. CDR3 nucleotide sequence: TGTGCCAGCAGATCCCGGAATCAGCCCCAGCATTTT. V is TRBV27 and J is TRBJ1-5; no clear D. There are 12 residues in the CDR3. The germline CDR1 and CDR2 sequences are MNHEY and SMNVEV (reference sequence). V was pared by 6 bases and J by 4 bases, with 7 bases between.

The chain is built from TRBV10-3 and TRBJ1-3; D call uncertain. This CDR3 has 10 amino acids. The germline V gene has CDR1 ENHRY and CDR2 SYGVKD. CDR3 amino acids: CASGGNTIYF. The CDR3 DNA sequence: TGTGCAAGCGGAGGAAACACCATATATTTT.

V usage is TRBV27 and J usage is TRBJ2-7; 8 bases are a match to TRBD1. The V gene's germline CDR1 is MNHEY and CDR2 SMNVEV (reference sequence). With V trimmed by 6 bases and J by 7 bases, 5 bases remained unmatched. The CDR3 spans 12 residues. The CDR3 nucleotides read TGTGCCAGCAGATCAGGGGGCGGGGAGCAGTACTTC. Amino acids: CASRSGGGEQYF.

The CDR3 nucleotides are TGTGCCAGCAGCCAAGATCGTCTAGCGGGGCAAGAGACCCAGTACTTC. Encoded protein: CASSQDRLAGQETQYF. The rearrangement links TRBV4-2 to TRBJ2-5, with TRBD2 matching 9 bases. The CDR3 has 16 residues. CDR1 LGHNA and CDR2 YNFKEQ come from the germline V gene. With 0 bases clipped from V and 2 bases from J, the junction kept 4 bases outside the gene matches.

This chain joins TRBV5-1 and TRBJ1-6; 7 bases are shared with TRBD1. CDR3 size: 17 residues. Trimming at V came to 0 bases and at J to 3 bases, leaving 6 bases not matched to a gene. Germline V gene data show CDR1 as SGHRS and CDR2 as YFSETQ. CDR3 sequence: CASSLEGGNGYNSPLHF. CDR3 coding DNA: TGCGCCAGCAGCTTGGAAGGGGGCAATGGCTATAATTCACCCCTCCACTTT. Complete variable domain (other parts from reference TRBV5-1 and TRBJ1-6): KAGVTQTPRYLIKTRGQQVTLSCSPISGHRSVSWYQQTPGQGLQFLFEYFSETQRNKGNFPGRFSGRQFSNSRSEMNVSTLELGDSALYLCASSLEGGNGYNSPLHFGNGTRLTVT.

The chain employs TRBV10-2 and TRBJ1-6, with TRBD1 matching over 7 bases. Unmatched junction bases numbered 10, after V lost 3 bases and J lost 2 bases. Germline-derived CDR1 and CDR2 are WSHSY and SAAADI. The CDR3 is 18 residues long. CDR3 nucleotides: TGCGCCAGCAGTGACCCCCACAGGGGACGCACCTATAATTCACCCCTCCACTTT. Translating gives CASSDPHRGRTYNSPLHF.

This clone is a singleton in its sample. The chain recombines TRBV29-1 with TRBJ2-5; 10 positions match TRBD1. Trimming removed 7 bases from V and 2 bases from J; junction bases left unmatched: 7. Germline V lookup: CDR1 SQVTM, CDR2 ANQGSEA. The CDR3 covers 14 residues. The CDR3 region has the DNA TGCAGCGGATCGACAGGGGGCGGGCAAGAGACCCAGTACTTC. Its protein is CSGSTGGGQETQYF. Filled out from reference TRBV29-1 and TRBJ2-5, the complete variable domain reads SAVISQKPSRDICQRGTSLTIQCQVDSQVTMMFWYRQQPGQSLTLIATANQGSEATYESGFVIDKFPISRPNLTFSTLTVSNMSPEDSSIYLCSGSTGGGQETQYFGPGTRLLVL.

The gene calls are TRBV29-1 and TRBJ1-2; D not certain. The CDR3 has 14 amino acids. V was trimmed by 3 bases and J by 3 bases, leaving 14 bases between them. Germline V gene data show CDR1 as SQVTM and CDR2 as ANQGSEA. The CDR3 coding sequence is TGCAGCGTTGACACCCTTGGAGGTGACTATGGCTACACCTTC. This gives the protein CSVDTLGGDYGYTF.

The chain couples TRBV29-1 to TRBJ2-3, with D possibly matching TRBD2 (6 bases). Trimming cost V 4 bases and J 0 bases, with 14 bases left between them. The germline gives CDR1 SQVTM, CDR2 ANQGSEA. The CDR3 is 15 residues long. The CDR3 reads CSVGAGLTSTDTQYF. CDR3 DNA: TGCAGCGTTGGAGCAGGACTAACTAGCACAGATACGCAGTATTTT.

The rearrangement uses TRBV5-1 and TRBJ2-7, with D unclear. The V gene lost 1 base and the J gene lost 5 bases, with 7 bases spanning the gap. Germline V gene lookup returns CDR1 SGHRS and CDR2 YFSETQ. This CDR3 is 12 amino acids long. Here the CDR3 DNA reads TGCGCCAGCAGCTTGTCGAGCCACGAGCAGTACTTC. It yields the protein CASSLSSHEQYF.

The CDR3 region is CASSPGTLQVDADTQYF. CDR3 coding DNA: TGTGCCAGCTCACCTGGGACTCTCCAGGTAGATGCAGATACGCAGTATTTT. J is TRBJ2-3 and V is TRBV18; a possible D gene is TRBD2 (6 bases). This CDR3 comprises 17 residues. The V gene lost 3 bases and the J gene lost 4 bases, with 20 bases spanning the gap. Per the germline V gene, CDR1 is KGHSH and CDR2 is LQKENI. The full variable domain, its missing parts supplied by reference TRBV18 and TRBJ2-3, is NAGVMQNPRHLVRRRGQEARLRCSPMKGHSHVYWYRQLPEEGLKFMVYLQKENIIDESGMPKERFSAEFPKEGPSILRIQQVVRGDSAAYFCASSPGTLQVDADTQYFGPGTRLTVL.

The J gene is TRBJ1-1, the V gene TRBV30; 9 nucleotides match TRBD1. V was pared by 6 bases and J by 4 bases, with 12 bases of the junction left unmatched. CDR3 length equals 15 residues. Germline CDR1 is GTSNPN and CDR2 is SVGIG (reference sequence). The CDR3 sequence: CACTSDPGQGTEAFF. CDR3 DNA: TGTGCCTGTACCAGTGACCCGGGACAGGGCACTGAAGCTTTCTTT. The entire variable domain, with the rest obtained from reference TRBV30 and TRBJ1-1, is as follows: SQTIHQWPATLVQPVGSPLSLECTVEGTSNPNLYWYRQAAGRGLQLLFYSVGIGQISSEVPQNLSASRPQDRQFILSSKKLLLSDSGFYLCACTSDPGQGTEAFFGQGTRLTVV.

The V and J genes are TRBV11-1 and TRBJ2-5; TRBD2 is a possible D gene (5 bases). Germline loops: CDR1 SGHAT, CDR2 FQDESV (reference sequence). Trimming stripped 3 bases from V and 3 bases from J, with 8 bases between. The CDR3 extends over 13 amino acids. The CDR3 DNA reads as TGTGCCAGCAGCTTGCCGACTAAAGAGACCCAGTACTTC. As protein: CASSLPTKETQYF. Full variable domain (remainder filled in from reference TRBV11-1 and TRBJ2-5): EAEVAQSPRYKITEKSQAVAFWCDPISGHATLYWYRQILGQGPELLVQFQDESVVDDSQLPKDRFSAERLKGVDSTLKIQPAELGDSAMYLCASSLPTKETQYFGPGTRLLVL.

The chain has TRBV29-1 and TRBJ1-3; D gene uncertain. Deletions cut 5 bases from V and 1 base from J, with 9 bases between. CDR3 size: 13 residues. CDR1 is SQVTM, CDR2 ANQGSEA, per germline. The CDR3 protein is CSVWEGSGNTIYF. In DNA form, the CDR3 reads TGCAGCGTTTGGGAGGGTTCTGGAAACACCATATATTTT.

This clone was detected only a few times. This chain connects TRBV6-4 to TRBJ2-7; TRBD1 is a possible D gene (6 bases). Deletions cut 6 bases from V and 0 bases from J, with 15 bases between. The CDR3 sequence is 15 residues long. Germline values: CDR1 MRHNA, CDR2 SNTAGT. The CDR3 DNA sequence: TGTGCCAGCAGCACCCCAGGGGAGAGCTCCTACGAGCAGTACTTC. This sequence encodes CASSTPGESSYEQYF.

This chain connects TRBV2 to TRBJ1-5; maybe TRBD1 (5 bases). The V gene lost 4 bases and the J gene lost 0 bases, with 10 bases spanning the gap. CDR1 and CDR2 from the germline V gene are SNHLY and FYNNEI. This CDR3 is built from 15 residues. The CDR3 sequence is CASSARQNSNQPQHF. CDR3 bases: TGTGCCAGCAGTGCTAGACAGAATAGCAATCAGCCCCAGCATTTT. Full variable domain (outside the CDR3, taken from reference TRBV2 and TRBJ1-5): EPEVTQTPSHQVTQMGQEVILRCVPISNHLYFYWYRQILGQKVEFLVSFYNNEISEKSEIFDDQFSVERPDGSNFTLKIRSTKLEDSAMYFCASSARQNSNQPQHFGDGTRLSIL.

The rearrangement uses TRBV10-3 and TRBJ2-3, with D possibly TRBD1 on 5 matching bases. This CDR3 has 15 amino acids. Trimming stripped 3 bases from V and 0 bases from J, with 10 bases between. The germline gives CDR1 ENHRY, CDR2 SYGVKD. The CDR3 loop is CAISDKGISTDTQYF. CDR3 nucleotide sequence: TGTGCCATCAGTGATAAGGGGATTAGCACAGATACGCAGTATTTT.

The chain is built from TRBV2 and TRBJ2-2, with a weak D call TRBD1 (6 bases). V gave up 6 bases and J gave up 5 bases, with 13 bases separating them. The germline CDR1 and CDR2 sequences are SNHLY and FYNNEI. The length of the CDR3 is 14 residues. For the CDR3, the DNA is TGTGCCAGCAGCGCAGGGGAATGGACCGGGGAGCTGTTTTTT. Translated: CASSAGEWTGELFF. Full variable domain (remainder filled in from reference TRBV2 and TRBJ2-2): EPEVTQTPSHQVTQMGQEVILRCVPISNHLYFYWYRQILGQKVEFLVSFYNNEISEKSEIFDDQFSVERPDGSNFTLKIRSTKLEDSAMYFCASSAGEWTGELFFGEGSRLTVL.

The chain joins TRBV28 to TRBJ1-4; the match to TRBD1 covers 7 bases. The J segment lost 4 bases and the V segment lost 3 bases, leaving 5 bases of the junction unmatched. This CDR3 has 15 residues. Germline CDR1 is MDHEN and CDR2 is SYDVKM. The CDR3 nucleotides read TGTGCCAGCAGTTTGGCCGGGACAGTTAATGAAAAACTGTTTTTT. It yields the protein CASSLAGTVNEKLFF. The variable domain in full, with the rest retrieved from reference TRBV28 and TRBJ1-4, is DVKVTQSSRYLVKRTGEKVFLECVQDMDHENMFWYRQDPGLGLRLIYFSYDVKMKEKGDIPEGYSVSREKKERFSLILESASTNQTSMYLCASSLAGTVNEKLFFGSGTQLSVL.

The V gene is TRBV29-1, the J gene TRBJ1-1, with a tentative D call TRBD1 (6 bases). V gave up 3 bases and J gave up 1 base, with 12 bases separating them. CDR3 length equals 14 residues. Germline V gene sequence: CDR1 SQVTM, CDR2 ANQGSEA. This CDR3 is CSVDHTQGNTEAFF. The CDR3 DNA sequence: TGCAGCGTTGATCATACACAGGGGAACACTGAAGCTTTCTTT.

The chain uses TRBV11-3 and TRBJ2-7, with TRBD2 matching 7 bases. Trimming at V came to 1 base and at J to 3 bases, leaving 6 bases not matched to a gene. This CDR3 region has 15 residues. Germline V CDR1 and CDR2: SGHNT, YENEEA. This CDR3 is CASSLAGGTFYEQYF. DNA of the CDR3: TGTGCCAGCAGCTTAGCGGGGGGAACTTTCTACGAGCAGTACTTC.

For this clone: The sample has other DNA sequences that encode this CDR3 too. The chain has TRBV6-1 and TRBJ1-5; unclear D gene. V gave up 4 bases and J gave up 0 bases, with 13 bases separating them. There are 16 residues in the CDR3. Germline CDR1 reads MNHNS; CDR2 reads SASEGT. In DNA form, the CDR3 reads TGTGCCAGCAGTGTAAGTGGAGGAAATAGCAATCAGCCCCAGCATTTT. As protein: CASSVSGGNSNQPQHF.